This section outlines one T cell receptor beta chain sequence together with its context. As yet, its antigen is unknown. This CDR3 is built from 14 residues. J gave up 5 bases and V 7 bases, and 10 bases lay outside the gene matches. CDR1 and CDR2 from the germline V gene are LNHDA and SQIVND (reference sequence). The data were taken from a study of T cell repertoires in ileal Crohn's disease. Across the whole study: Patients had a median approximately 7.3-year disease duration, and roughly 40% were active smokers. Every patient was operated on for stricturing (about 60%) or penetrating (approximately 40%) complications.

Study outcomes and limitations: Clonal expansions were more frequent in active smokers than non-smokers at surgery. Mucosal expansions were suggested to be mainly CD8 T cells.

Only in-frame clones appear in the TCRdb table, and some are missing; sequencing was by immunoSEQ multiplex PCR. The data hold more than 15,000 clones, with 75% to 90% observed a single time. This receptor was identified in an adult with Crohn's disease. The specimen sequenced was ileal tissue. This sequence joins TRBV19 and TRBJ1-1, with 7 nucleotides matching TRBD1. For the CDR3, the DNA is TGTGCCAGTATCCTACAGGGGCAGGGGACTGAAGCTTTCTTT. This codes for CASILQGQGTEAFF.